This T cell receptor beta chain was profiled in a study of T cell repertoires in cytomegalovirus infection. Turning to the study itself: The public TCR beta signatures pointed to both CMV infection and matching HLA type.

TCRdb itself ran the reads through MiXCR, one entry per CDR3 protein. The sample consists of under 250,000 distinct CDR3 sequences, around 6.4% of them appearing once. CDR1 and CDR2 from the germline V gene are SGHRS and YFSETQ. CDR3 length: 14 residues. Deletions cut 4 bases from V and 0 bases from J, with 5 bases between. Sequencing was performed on PBMCs. This chain connects TRBV5-1 to TRBJ2-6; D is uncertain. This TCR came from a human donor in good health (CMV status not recorded). Some clones in this sample may be carry-over from other donors' samples. CDR3 sequence reads: CASSPRSGANVLTF. CDR3 nucleotide sequence: TGCGCCAGCAGCCCGCGCTCTGGGGCCAACGTCCTGACTTTC.